This T cell receptor (beta chain) emerged from a study of post-analysis software for immune sequencing data. Overall study: Courses of disease covered relapsing-remitting, secondary progressive and progressive-relapsing multiple sclerosis.

Unique molecular identifiers tagged the TCR beta cDNA libraries. From around 1 to 10 million T cells, roughly 540,000 cDNA molecules were obtained. A single record per CDR3 protein comes from TCRdb applying MiXCR to the PCR reads. The sample yields some 370,000 distinct CDR3 sequences, 30% to 45% seen once. After removal of 3 bases from V and 10 bases from J, the junction contained 6 bases not matched to a gene. The CDR3 loop spans 14 amino acids. Points from the study as a whole: About 5 TRBV segments were more frequent in patients than controls; TRBV5-6, TRBV5-1 and TRBV20-1 belonged to this group. Significantly lower normalized Chao1 diversity was seen in multiple sclerosis patients than in controls. Same-batch samples co-clustered strongly by F measure.

Concerning this clonotype itself: Its antigen remains unidentified.

The chain has TRBV12-3 or TRBV12-4 and TRBJ1-6, with TRBD1 identical over 7 bases. The receptor comes from a girl between 5 and 17 years old with multiple sclerosis. The sequencing sample was made of blood. CDR3 protein: CASSLGTVGSPLHF. In DNA, the CDR3 is TGTGCCAGCAGTTTGGGGACAGTGGGGTCACCCCTCCACTTT.